The T cell receptor beta chain under discussion was sequenced for a study of blood T cell repertoires in COVID-19. The ends lost 1 base at V and 9 bases at J; junction bases unmatched: 5. The CDR3 sequence is 14 residues long. CDR1 and CDR2 (germline): GTSNPN, SVGIG (reference sequence). Some clones are missing from TCRdb's copy, which holds only in-frame ones; the method was immunoSEQ multiplex PCR. Here the sample spans around 460,000 clones, over 85% being singletons. The specimen was peripheral blood. The chain links TRBV30 to TRBJ2-1; 11 bases fit TRBD2. The sequence derives from a man younger than 30 with COVID-19, enrolled during active disease. This CDR3 reads CAWSGLAGITEQFF. The CDR3 DNA follows: TGTGCCTGGAGTGGACTAGCGGGAATAACTGAGCAGTTCTTC.